The following is a T cell receptor (beta chain) sequence with its context. This entry comes from a study of technical replicates of blood from a few donors. Using immunoSEQ multiplex PCR, the repertoire was profiled, and TCRdb retains in-frame clones only, with some absent. The data show around 100,000 clones, around 96% seen once. Trimming stripped 8 bases from V and 5 bases from J, with 6 bases between. Germline V gene lookup returns CDR1 SNHLY and CDR2 FYNNEI. The CDR3 is 10 amino acids. The rearrangement links TRBV2 to TRBJ2-5; no clear D. The TCR comes from a human donor in good health. Specimen: T cells isolated from PBMCs. The CDR3 DNA reads TGTGCCAGCGTTGCGGAGACCCAGTACTTC. It codes for CASVAETQYF.